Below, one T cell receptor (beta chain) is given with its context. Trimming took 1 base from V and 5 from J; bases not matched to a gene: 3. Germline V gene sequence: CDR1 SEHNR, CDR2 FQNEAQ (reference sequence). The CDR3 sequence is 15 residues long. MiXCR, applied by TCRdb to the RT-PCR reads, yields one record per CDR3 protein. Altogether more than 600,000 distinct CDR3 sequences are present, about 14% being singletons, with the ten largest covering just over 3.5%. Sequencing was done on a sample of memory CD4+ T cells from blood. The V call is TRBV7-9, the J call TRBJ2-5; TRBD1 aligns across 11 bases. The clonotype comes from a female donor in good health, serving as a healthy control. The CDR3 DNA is TGTGCCAGCAGCTTAGGAGGACAGGGGGCTGAGACCCAGTACTTC. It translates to CASSLGGQGAETQYF.